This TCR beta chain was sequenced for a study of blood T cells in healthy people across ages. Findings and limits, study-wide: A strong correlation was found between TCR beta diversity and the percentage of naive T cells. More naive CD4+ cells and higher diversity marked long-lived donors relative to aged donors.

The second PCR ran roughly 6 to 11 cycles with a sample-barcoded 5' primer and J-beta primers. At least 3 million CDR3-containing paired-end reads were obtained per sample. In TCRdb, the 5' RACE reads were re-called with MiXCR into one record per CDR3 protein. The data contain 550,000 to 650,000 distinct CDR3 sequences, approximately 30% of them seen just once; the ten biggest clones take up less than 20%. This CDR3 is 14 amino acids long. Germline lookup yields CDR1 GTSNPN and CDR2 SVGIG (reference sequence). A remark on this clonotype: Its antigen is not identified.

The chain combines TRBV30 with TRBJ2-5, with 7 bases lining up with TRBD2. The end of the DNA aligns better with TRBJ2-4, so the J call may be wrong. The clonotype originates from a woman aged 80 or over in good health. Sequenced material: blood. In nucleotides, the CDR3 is TGTGCCTGGAGTGTAGGGGCGGGAGTGGACATTCAGTACTTC. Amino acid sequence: CAWSVGAGVDIQYF.